The TCR beta chain described here comes from a study of CD4 T cells in relation to SARS-CoV-2 and coronaviruses. Study as a whole: TCR beta CDR3s were sequenced after approximately nine-day antigen culture of PBMCs. Crossreactive spike epitopes shared across donors were mapped to their HLA restriction.

Broader study findings: Crossreactive clones expanded significantly less to SARS-CoV-2 than monoreactive clones. The cross-reactivity analysis covered only spike protein, not other viral proteins.

As regards this clone: What it binds is not known.

Using immunoSEQ multiplex PCR, the repertoire was profiled, and TCRdb retains in-frame clones only, with some absent. This sample has 38,000 or so clones; 77% occur once, and the top ten carry about 20%. J lost 7 bases, V lost 4 bases, and 11 bases had no gene match. CDR1 MNHNS and CDR2 SASEGT come from the germline V gene. This CDR3 has 17 residues. Sequences were obtained from memory CD4+ T cells from PBMCs, cultured in vitro. The sequence was obtained from an adult with COVID-19. The chain employs TRBV6-1 and TRBJ1-5, with TRBD1 matching over 12 bases. The CDR3 DNA sequence: TGTGCCAGCAGTGCAGGGACAGGGGGCGGAAGGGACCAGCCCCAGCATTTT. Protein sequence: CASSAGTGGGRDQPQHF.